The present T cell receptor (beta chain) was sequenced within a study of T cell responses to AZD1222 COVID-19 vaccine. General observations from the study: The donor cohort was predominantly white British with a female majority, and clonal diversity may have been underestimated. CD4 TCRs associated with vaccination spanned spike, dominating at 160-218 and 743-854. Among AZD1222 vaccinees, only five to seven were seropositive at baseline.

TCRdb's copy holds only in-frame clones and misses some; the assay was immunoSEQ multiplex PCR. In the table there are 140,000 or so clones, 85% to 95% of which are singletons. This CDR3 has 16 residues. The V end lost 3 bases, the J end lost 1 base, and 13 bases lay between the germline ends. Germline CDR1 is SGHAT and CDR2 is FQDESV (reference sequence). Details on this clone: Its antigen is not known.

The specimen comprised peripheral blood, sampled after recovery from COVID-19. This TCR was sampled from an adult who had recovered from COVID-19. V usage is TRBV11-1 and J usage is TRBJ1-5; no clear D. The CDR3: CASSFTQAASNQPQHF. The CDR3 region has the DNA TGTGCCAGCAGCTTTACGCAAGCGGCGAGCAATCAGCCCCAGCATTTT.